This T cell receptor beta chain was identified during a study of blood T cell repertoires in COVID-19. Overall study context: Collection of acute and convalescent COVID-19 samples took place in the United States, Italy and Spain. The analysed material was cDNA or gDNA that came from T cells, B-cell-depleted T cells, or PBMCs.

Authors' data handling: Counts of nucleated cells, estimated from reference gene primer amplification, were obtained. The method was immunoSEQ multiplex PCR; TCRdb's version includes in-frame clones alone and lacks a portion of them. For V, J and clone size, that table is used; D and trimming come from the DNA. This sample has roughly 70,000 clones; approximately 79% occur once, and the top ten carry approximately 6.8%. The CDR3 contains 12 residues. The V end lost 6 bases, the J end lost 6 bases, and 9 bases lay between the germline ends. Germline values: CDR1 MDHEN, CDR2 SYDVKM. The sample taken for sequencing was peripheral blood. The V gene is TRBV28, the J gene TRBJ1-5, with D tentatively TRBD1 (6 bases). This TCR was sampled from a woman aged 55 to 70 with acute or convalescent COVID-19. CDR3 in DNA: TGTGCCAGCAGGGAAGGGGGTCAGCCCCAGCATTTT. Translated: CASREGGQPQHF.